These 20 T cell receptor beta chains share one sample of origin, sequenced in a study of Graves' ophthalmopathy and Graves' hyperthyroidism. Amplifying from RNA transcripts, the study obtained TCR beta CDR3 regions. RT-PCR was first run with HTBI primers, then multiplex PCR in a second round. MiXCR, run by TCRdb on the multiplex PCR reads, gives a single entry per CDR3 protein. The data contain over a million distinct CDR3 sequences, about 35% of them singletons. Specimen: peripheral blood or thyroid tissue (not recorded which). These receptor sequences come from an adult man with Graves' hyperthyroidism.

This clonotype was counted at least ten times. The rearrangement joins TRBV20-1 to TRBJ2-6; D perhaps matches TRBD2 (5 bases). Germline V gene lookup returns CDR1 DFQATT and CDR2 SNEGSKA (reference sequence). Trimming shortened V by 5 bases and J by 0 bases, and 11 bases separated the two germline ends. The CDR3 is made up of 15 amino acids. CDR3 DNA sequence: TGCAGTGCTCCACTAGGGAGCTCTGGGGCCAACGTCCTGACTTTC. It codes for CSAPLGSSGANVLTF.

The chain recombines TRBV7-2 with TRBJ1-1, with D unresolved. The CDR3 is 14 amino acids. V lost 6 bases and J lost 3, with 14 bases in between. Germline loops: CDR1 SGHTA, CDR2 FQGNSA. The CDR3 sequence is CASSSRMGYTEAFF. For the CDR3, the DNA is TGTGCCAGCAGTTCCCGCATGGGGTACACTGAAGCTTTCTTT.

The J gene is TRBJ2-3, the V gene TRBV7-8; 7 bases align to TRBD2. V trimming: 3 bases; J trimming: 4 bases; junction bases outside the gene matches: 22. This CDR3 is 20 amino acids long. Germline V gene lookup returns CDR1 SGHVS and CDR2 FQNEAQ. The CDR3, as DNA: TGTGCCAGCAGCTTTCTTCAAGCCGGCGAGAGACTAGCTGGTCCAGATACGCAGTATTTT. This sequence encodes CASSFLQAGERLAGPDTQYF.

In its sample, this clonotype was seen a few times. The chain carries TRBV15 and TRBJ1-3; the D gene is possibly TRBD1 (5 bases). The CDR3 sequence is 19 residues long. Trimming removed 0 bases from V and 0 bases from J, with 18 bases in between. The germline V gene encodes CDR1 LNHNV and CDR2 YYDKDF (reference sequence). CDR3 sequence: CATSRDLHLWDSSGNTIYF. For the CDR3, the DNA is TGTGCCACCAGCAGAGATCTACATTTGTGGGACTCCTCTGGAAACACCATATATTTT.

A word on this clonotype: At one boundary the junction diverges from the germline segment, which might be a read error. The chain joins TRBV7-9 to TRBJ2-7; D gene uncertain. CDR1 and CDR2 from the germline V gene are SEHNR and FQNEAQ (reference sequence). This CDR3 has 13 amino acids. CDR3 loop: CASSLGPSYEQCF. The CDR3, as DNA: TGTGCCAGCAGCTTAGGACCTTCCTACGAGCAGTGCTTC.

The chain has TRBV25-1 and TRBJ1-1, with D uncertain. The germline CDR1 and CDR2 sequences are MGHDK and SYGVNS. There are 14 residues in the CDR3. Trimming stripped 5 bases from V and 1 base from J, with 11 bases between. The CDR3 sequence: CASSLWSGNTEAFF. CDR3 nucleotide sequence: TGTGCCAGCAGTTTATGGTCCGGGAACACTGAAGCTTTCTTT.

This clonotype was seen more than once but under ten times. CDR3 bases: TGTGCCATCAGGGGGCCTATAGGAGCGGGGGACACAGATACGCAGTATTTT. Encoded protein: CAIRGPIGAGDTDTQYF. The chain recombines TRBV10-3 with TRBJ2-3; 8 bases agree with TRBD2. The CDR3 covers 17 residues. V shed 6 bases and J 2 bases; nucleotides not matched to a gene: 13. In germline, CDR1 is ENHRY, CDR2 SYGVKD.

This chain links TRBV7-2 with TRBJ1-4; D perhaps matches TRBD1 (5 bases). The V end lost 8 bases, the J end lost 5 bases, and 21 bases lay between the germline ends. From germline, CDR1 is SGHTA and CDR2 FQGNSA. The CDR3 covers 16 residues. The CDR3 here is CASSNFGQGMNEKLFF. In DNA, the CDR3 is TGTGCCAGCTCAAATTTTGGGCAGGGAATGAATGAAAAACTGTTTTTT.

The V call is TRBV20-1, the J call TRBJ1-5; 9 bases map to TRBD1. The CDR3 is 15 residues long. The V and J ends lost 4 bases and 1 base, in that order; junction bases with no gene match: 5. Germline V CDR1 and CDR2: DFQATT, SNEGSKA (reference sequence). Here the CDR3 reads CSAKGQGASNQPQHF. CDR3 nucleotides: TGCAGTGCTAAGGGACAGGGCGCGAGCAATCAGCCCCAGCATTTT.

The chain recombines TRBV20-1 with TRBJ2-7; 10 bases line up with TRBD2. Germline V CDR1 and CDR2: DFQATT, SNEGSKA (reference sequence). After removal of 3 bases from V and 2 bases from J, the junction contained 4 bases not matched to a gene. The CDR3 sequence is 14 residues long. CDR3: CSASRTSGTYEQYF. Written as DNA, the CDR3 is TGCAGTGCTAGTAGGACTAGCGGTACCTACGAGCAGTACTTC.

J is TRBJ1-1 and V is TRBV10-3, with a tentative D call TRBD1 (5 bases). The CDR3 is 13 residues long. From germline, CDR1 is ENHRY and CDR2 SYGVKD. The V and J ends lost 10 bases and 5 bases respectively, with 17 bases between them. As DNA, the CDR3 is TGTGCCACGCAGACAGAGATAGGTACTGAAGCTTTCTTT. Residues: CATQTEIGTEAFF.

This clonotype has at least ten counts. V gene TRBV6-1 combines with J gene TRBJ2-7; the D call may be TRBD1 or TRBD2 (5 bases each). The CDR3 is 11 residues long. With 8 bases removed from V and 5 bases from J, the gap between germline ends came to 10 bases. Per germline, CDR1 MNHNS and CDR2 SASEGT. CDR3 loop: CASGRDHEQYF. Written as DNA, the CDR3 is TGTGCCAGCGGCAGGGACCACGAGCAGTACTTC.

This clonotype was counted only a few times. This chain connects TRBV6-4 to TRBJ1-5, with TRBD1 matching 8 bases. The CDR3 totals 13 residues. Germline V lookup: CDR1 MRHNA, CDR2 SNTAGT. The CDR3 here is CAGSTGQGWPQHF. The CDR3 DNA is TGTGCGGGCAGTACAGGACAGGGCTGGCCCCAGCATTTT.

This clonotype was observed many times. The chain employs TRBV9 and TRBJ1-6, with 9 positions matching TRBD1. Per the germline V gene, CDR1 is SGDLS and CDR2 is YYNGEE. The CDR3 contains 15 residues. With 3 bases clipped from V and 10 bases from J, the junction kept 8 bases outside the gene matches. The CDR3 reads CASSAGDREESPLHF. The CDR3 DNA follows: TGTGCCAGCAGCGCGGGGGACAGGGAGGAGTCACCCCTCCACTTT.

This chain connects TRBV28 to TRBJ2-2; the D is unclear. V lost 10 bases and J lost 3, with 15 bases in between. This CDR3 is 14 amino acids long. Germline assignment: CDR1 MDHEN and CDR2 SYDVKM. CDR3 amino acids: CATLPWADTGELFF. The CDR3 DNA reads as TGTGCCACGCTCCCTTGGGCGGACACCGGGGAGCTGTTTTTT.

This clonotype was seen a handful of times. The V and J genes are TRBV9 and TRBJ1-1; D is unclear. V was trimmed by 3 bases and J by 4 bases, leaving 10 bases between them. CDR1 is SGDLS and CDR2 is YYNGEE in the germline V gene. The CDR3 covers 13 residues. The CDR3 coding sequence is TGTGCCAGCAGCGGGTCCAAATCCACTGAAGCTTTCTTT. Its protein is CASSGSKSTEAFF.

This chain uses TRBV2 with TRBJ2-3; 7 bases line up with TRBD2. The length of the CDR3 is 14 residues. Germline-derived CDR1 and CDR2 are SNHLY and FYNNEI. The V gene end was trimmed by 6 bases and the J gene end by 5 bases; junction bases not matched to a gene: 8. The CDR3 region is CASSRSLAQDTQYF. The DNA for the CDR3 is TGTGCCAGCAGCCGATCACTAGCGCAAGATACGCAGTATTTT.

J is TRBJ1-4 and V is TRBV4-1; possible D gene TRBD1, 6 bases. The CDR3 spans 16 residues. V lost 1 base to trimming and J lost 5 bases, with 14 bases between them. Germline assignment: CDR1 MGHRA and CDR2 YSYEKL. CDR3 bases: TGCGCCAGCAGCCAAGGTCAGGGGCGGAAGAATGAAAAACTGTTTTTT. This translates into CASSQGQGRKNEKLFF.

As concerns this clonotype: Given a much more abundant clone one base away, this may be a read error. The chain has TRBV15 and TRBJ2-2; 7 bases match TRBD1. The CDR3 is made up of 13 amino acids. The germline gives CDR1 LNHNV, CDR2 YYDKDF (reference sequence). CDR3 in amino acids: CAASRQGGGELFF. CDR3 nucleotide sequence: TGTGCCGCCAGCCGACAGGGCGGCGGGGAGCTGTTTTTT.

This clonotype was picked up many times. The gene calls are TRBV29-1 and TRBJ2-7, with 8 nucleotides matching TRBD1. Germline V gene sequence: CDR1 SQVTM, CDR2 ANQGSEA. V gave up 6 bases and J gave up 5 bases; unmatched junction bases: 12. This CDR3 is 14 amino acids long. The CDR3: CSVIRAGGFHEQYF. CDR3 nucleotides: TGCAGCGTGATTAGGGCAGGGGGCTTCCACGAGCAGTACTTC.